The 25 T cell receptor beta chains presented below share a single source sample, sequenced in a study of neurological immune-mediated disorders. TCRdb reprocessed the 5' RACE reads via MiXCR and lists one record per CDR3 protein. The sample carries around 56,000 distinct CDR3 sequences, approximately 25% recorded once. Specified time point: technical triplicate 2. The specimen sequenced was PBMCs. The source of these receptors is a man in his sixties with HTLV-1-associated myelopathy (HAM/TSP).

The chain combines TRBV3-1 with TRBJ1-2; D might be TRBD1 (5 bases). This CDR3 is 14 amino acids long. Germline V CDR1 and CDR2: LGHDT, YNNKEL (reference sequence). With 1 base removed from V and 2 bases from J, the gap between germline ends came to 8 bases. CDR3 protein: CASSQVDKNYGYTF. Written as DNA, the CDR3 is TGTGCCAGCAGCCAAGTGGACAAAAACTATGGCTACACCTTC.

This clonotype was seen repeatedly, ten times or more. The chain couples TRBV20-1 to TRBJ2-5, with D possibly TRBD2 on 6 matching bases. Deletions cut 3 bases from V and 0 bases from J, with 14 bases between. Germline V CDR1 and CDR2: DFQATT, SNEGSKA (reference sequence). The CDR3 length is 15 residues. The CDR3 loop reads CSASGGAGYQETQYF. The CDR3 DNA sequence: TGCAGTGCTAGCGGCGGGGCGGGGTACCAAGAGACCCAGTACTTC.

The chain recombines TRBV10-2 with TRBJ1-1; 8 bases fit TRBD1. CDR3 length: 11 residues. Trimming at V came to 5 bases and at J to 11 bases, leaving 4 bases not matched to a gene. Germline CDR1 reads WSHSY; CDR2 reads SAAADI. For the CDR3, the DNA is TGCGCCAGCAGTCCGGACAGGGCGGCTTTCTTT. This sequence encodes CASSPDRAAFF.

This clonotype was detected many times. This chain connects TRBV5-1 to TRBJ2-5, with D possibly TRBD1 on 6 matching bases. This CDR3 comprises 13 residues. CDR1 is SGHRS and CDR2 is YFSETQ in the germline V gene. V lost 0 bases, J lost 5 bases, and 8 bases lay in between. CDR3 region: CASSLGQGETQYF. The CDR3 DNA is TGCGCCAGCAGCTTGGGGCAGGGGGAGACCCAGTACTTC.

This clonotype occurred many times. V usage is TRBV25-1 and J usage is TRBJ1-2; 8 positions agree with TRBD1. Unmatched junction bases numbered 1, after V lost 2 bases and J lost 2 bases. Germline V gives CDR1 MGHDK, CDR2 SYGVNS. The CDR3 has 14 residues. CDR3 loop: CASSEGQGNYGYTF. CDR3 nucleotide sequence: TGTGCCAGCAGTGAAGGACAGGGCAACTATGGCTACACCTTC.

The chain links TRBV5-1 to TRBJ2-5; D gene ambiguous. This CDR3 contains 13 residues. With 0 bases removed from V and 4 bases from J, the gap between germline ends came to 7 bases. Germline values: CDR1 SGHRS, CDR2 YFSETQ. CDR3 sequence: CASSLEVVETQYF. CDR3 DNA: TGCGCCAGCAGCTTGGAGGTGGTAGAGACCCAGTACTTC.

The CDR3 sequence is CASSVLGQGNEQYF. The CDR3 coding sequence is TGCGCCAGCAGCGTCTTGGGACAGGGGAACGAGCAGTACTTC. V is TRBV5-1 and J is TRBJ2-7; 10 bases match TRBD1. CDR1 and CDR2 (germline): SGHRS, YFSETQ. J was trimmed by 5 bases and V by 4 bases; bases with no gene match: 6. The CDR3 extends over 14 amino acids.

The sample holds many counts of this clonotype. The CDR3 here is CASSLQSADYGYTF. The CDR3 region has the DNA TGTGCCAGCAGCTTGCAATCGGCGGACTATGGCTACACCTTC. The chain joins TRBV5-6 to TRBJ1-2; D is ambiguous. The germline gives CDR1 SGHDT, CDR2 YYEEEE. This CDR3 has 14 residues. Trimming cost V 1 base and J 3 bases, with 10 bases left between them. Full variable domain (remainder filled in from reference TRBV5-6 and TRBJ1-2): DAGVTQSPTHLIKTRGQQVTLRCSPKSGHDTVSWYQQALGQGPQFIFQYYEEEERQRGNFPDRFSGHQFPNYSSELNVNALLLGDSALYLCASSLQSADYGYTFGSGTRLTVV.

The V gene is TRBV7-9, the J gene TRBJ1-2; D gene uncertain. V lost 4 bases to trimming and J lost 2 bases, with 17 bases between them. This CDR3 is 16 amino acids long. Germline CDR1 SEHNR, CDR2 FQNEAQ (reference sequence). The chain's CDR3 is CASSSHVRVANYGYTF. CDR3 sequence (DNA): TGTGCCAGCAGCTCCCACGTGCGTGTAGCAAACTATGGCTACACCTTC.

The chain employs TRBV20-1 and TRBJ2-1, with 9 bases aligning to TRBD2. The CDR3 totals 14 residues. V shed 1 base and J 8 bases; nucleotides not matched to a gene: 6. CDR1 and CDR2 from the germline V gene are DFQATT and SNEGSKA (reference sequence). In DNA form, the CDR3 reads TGCAGTGCTAGAGTTTTTAGCGGGAGTGATGAGCAGTTCTTC. Translated: CSARVFSGSDEQFF.

The sample holds many counts of this clonotype. The chain has TRBV7-9 and TRBJ1-1, with D perhaps TRBD1 (5 bases). Trimming took off 3 bases at V and 5 bases at J, with 7 bases between the two ends. The CDR3 is 12 amino acids. Germline loops: CDR1 SEHNR, CDR2 FQNEAQ (reference sequence). CDR3 nucleotides: TGTGCCAGCAGCTTGGGGGAAACTGAAGCTTTCTTT. Translated, it gives CASSLGETEAFF. Combining the CDR3 with reference TRBV7-9 and TRBJ1-1 gives the whole variable domain DTGVSQNPRHKITKRGQNVTFRCDPISEHNRLYWYRQTLGQGPEFLTYFQNEAQLEKSRLLSDRFSAERPKGSFSTLEIQRTEQGDSAMYLCASSLGETEAFFGQGTRLTVV.

The chain joins TRBV3-1 to TRBJ1-1; D possibly corresponds to TRBD1 (6 bases). The CDR3 spans 14 residues. V lost 4 bases to trimming and J lost 10 bases, with 19 bases between them. Germline V gene lookup returns CDR1 LGHDT and CDR2 YNNKEL (reference sequence). CDR3 nucleotides: TGTGCCAGCAGCCTCGGACCGGCAGGGGAATCAGCTTTCTTT. Its translation is CASSLGPAGESAFF.

V is TRBV27 and J is TRBJ2-1; TRBD2 aligns across 10 bases. The CDR3 length is 16 residues. Germline lookup yields CDR1 MNHEY and CDR2 SMNVEV (reference sequence). Trimming removed 6 bases from V and 4 bases from J; junction bases left unmatched: 9. The CDR3, as DNA: TGTGCCAGCAGGATTTCCGGGACTAGCGATTACAATGAGCAGTTCTTC. The encoded protein is CASRISGTSDYNEQFF.

This clonotype was seen at least ten times. The V and J genes are TRBV29-1 and TRBJ2-3; no firm D call. This CDR3 comprises 12 residues. Looked up from germline, CDR1 is SQVTM and CDR2 is ANQGSEA. Trimming took 1 base from V and 2 from J, leaving 4 bases between them. CDR3 protein: CSVEVTTDTQYF. CDR3 nucleotide sequence: TGCAGCGTTGAAGTCACCACAGATACGCAGTATTTT.

Comments on this clonotype: One junction end does not reproduce the germline sequence, and a read error may be involved. J is TRBJ2-7 and V is TRBV7-2; D gene uncertain. This CDR3 is 18 amino acids long. CDR1 SGHTA and CDR2 FQGNSA come from the germline V gene. The CDR3 here is CANSFHHSETLGSNEQYF. DNA of the CDR3: TGTGCCAACAGCTTCCACCATTCGGAAACACTCGGGTCCAACGAGCAGTACTTC.

This clonotype came up many times. The V and J genes are TRBV28 and TRBJ2-5; weak D call: TRBD2 (7 bases). V lost 6 bases and J 7 bases, leaving 12 bases between the germline ends. The CDR3 covers 12 residues. Germline V CDR1 and CDR2: MDHEN, SYDVKM. The CDR3 loop is CASRAGEGTQYF. In DNA, the CDR3 is TGTGCCAGCAGAGCAGGGGAGGGGACCCAGTACTTC.

This clonotype turned up a few times. This chain links TRBV5-1 with TRBJ2-7; D is perhaps TRBD2 (5 bases). This CDR3 is built from 13 residues. Between the trimmed V and J ends, which lost 6 bases and 3 bases, there was a span of 13 bases. Per the germline V gene, CDR1 is SGHRS and CDR2 is YFSETQ. CDR3 in DNA: TGCGCCAGCACTCAAACGGGAAGCTACGAGCAGTACTTC. Protein product: CASTQTGSYEQYF.

This clonotype was seen at least ten times. This chain links TRBV24-1 with TRBJ2-1, with TRBD2 matching 10 bases. Germline loops: CDR1 KGHDR, CDR2 SFDVKD. The CDR3 runs 14 residues. The ends lost 5 bases at V and 8 bases at J; junction bases unmatched: 5. The DNA of the CDR3 is TGTGCCACCAGTGTATCCAGCGGGAGGGATGAGCAGTTCTTC. Translation: CATSVSSGRDEQFF.

This clonotype was detected ten times or more. The chain employs TRBV5-1 and TRBJ2-4; 10 nucleotides line up with TRBD2. Germline V lookup: CDR1 SGHRS, CDR2 YFSETQ. This CDR3 has 17 residues. Trimming cost V 0 bases and J 4 bases; bases outside gene matches: 7. The CDR3 protein is CASSLEGLAGAKNIQYF. The CDR3 coding sequence is TGCGCCAGCAGCTTGGAGGGGCTAGCGGGAGCTAAAAACATTCAGTACTTC.

Within the sample, this clonotype is medium-sized. The rearrangement joins TRBV5-4 to TRBJ2-1, with a possible D match to TRBD2 (6 bases). The CDR3 runs to 15 residues. The V gene's germline CDR1 is SGHNT and CDR2 YYREEE (reference sequence). V was shortened by 1 base and J by 0 bases, with 8 bases between the two germline ends. CDR3 DNA: TGTGCCAGCAGCTTGACTAGCAGCTCCTACAATGAGCAGTTCTTC. This sequence encodes CASSLTSSSYNEQFF.

The gene calls are TRBV3-1 and TRBJ2-6, with TRBD2 as a possible D gene (5 bases). The CDR3 runs 18 residues. CDR1 and CDR2 (germline): LGHDT, YNNKEL (reference sequence). The V and J ends lost 4 bases and 0 bases respectively, with 16 bases between them. The CDR3 DNA is TGTGCCAGCAGCCCTACCGGGGTTGGGTACTCTGGGGCCAACGTCCTGACTTTC. Protein sequence: CASSPTGVGYSGANVLTF.

The genes are TRBV19 and TRBJ1-1; TRBD1 agrees at 9 bases. V lost 5 bases to trimming and J lost 0 bases; unmatched junction nucleotides: 4. Germline V gives CDR1 LNHDA, CDR2 SQIVND (reference sequence). The CDR3 runs 15 residues. CDR3 sequence: CASSSRDRVNTEAFF. In DNA, the CDR3 is TGTGCCAGTAGTTCCCGGGACAGGGTGAACACTGAAGCTTTCTTT.

This clonotype has ten or more counts. The CDR3 region has the DNA TGTGCCTGGAGCTTCCTGGACAGGGGGCTGTCTGGGGCCAACGTCCTGACTTTC. The encoded protein is CAWSFLDRGLSGANVLTF. The J gene is TRBJ2-6, the V gene TRBV30, with 11 bases lining up with TRBD1. Germline trimming cut 3 bases from V and 1 base from J; bases unmatched to any gene: 8. The CDR3 totals 18 residues. The germline CDR1 and CDR2 sequences are GTSNPN and SVGIG (reference sequence).

This clonotype was observed many times. This chain connects TRBV12-3 or TRBV12-4 to TRBJ2-1; 9 bases are a match to TRBD2. The CDR3 spans 18 residues. After removal of 3 bases from V and 6 bases from J, the junction contained 15 bases not matched to a gene. The CDR3 coding sequence is TGTGCCAGCAGTTTCGATATGGGACTAGCCTTAGGTTTCAATGAGCAGTTCTTC. It yields the protein CASSFDMGLALGFNEQFF.

This clonotype was detected many times. The V call is TRBV15, the J call TRBJ2-1; 13 bases map to TRBD2. This CDR3 has 16 residues. The V and J ends lost 1 base and 4 bases, in that order; junction bases with no gene match: 1. Germline V gene sequence: CDR1 LNHNV, CDR2 YYDKDF (reference sequence). The CDR3 region is CATSRGTSGGYNEQFF. In DNA, the CDR3 is TGTGCCACCAGCAGAGGGACTAGCGGGGGATACAATGAGCAGTTCTTC.